The 17 T cell receptor beta chains given below trace back to one sample, sequenced in a study of technical replicates of blood from a few donors. Sequencing was performed with immunoSEQ multiplex PCR; in TCRdb, only in-frame clones are kept and a portion is missing. The sample has some 80,000 clones; 90% to 97% are singletons. Input material: T cells isolated from PBMCs. These receptors came from a human donor in good health.

The CDR3 DNA follows: TGTGCCAGCAGTTTCCAGGGGGTCCGCGAGCAGTACTTC. Translation: CASSFQGVREQYF. This rearrangement joins TRBV28 to TRBJ2-7, with 7 bases lining up with TRBD1. V lost 3 bases to trimming and J lost 6 bases; unmatched junction nucleotides: 5. Germline V gene sequence: CDR1 MDHEN, CDR2 SYDVKM. The CDR3 length is 13 residues.

V and J are TRBV6-5 and TRBJ1-3; possibly TRBD1 for D (6 bases). CDR1 and CDR2 from the germline V gene are MNHEY and SVGAGI. The ends were cut back, 6 bases at V and 1 base at J, with 10 bases in the middle. The CDR3 contains 14 residues. The CDR3 loop is CASSIQGSGNTIYF. CDR3 coding DNA: TGTGCCAGCAGCATACAGGGATCTGGAAACACCATATATTTT.

The chain employs TRBV11-3 and TRBJ1-1, with a weak D call TRBD1 (5 bases). Trimming pared 5 bases from V and 0 bases from J, leaving 10 bases between. The CDR3 length is 14 residues. The germline V gene encodes CDR1 SGHNT and CDR2 YENEEA. The CDR3 loop is CASSQNRMNTEAFF. In DNA form, the CDR3 reads TGTGCCAGCAGCCAGAACAGGATGAACACTGAAGCTTTCTTT.

The chain couples TRBV28 to TRBJ1-1; D remains unclear. The ends were cut back, 6 bases at V and 8 bases at J, with 13 bases in the middle. The CDR3 has 12 amino acids. The V gene's germline CDR1 is MDHEN and CDR2 SYDVKM. For the CDR3, the DNA is TGTGCCAGCAGCCGCGGCCTCTGGGAAGCTTTCTTT. Protein product: CASSRGLWEAFF. The entire variable domain, with the rest obtained from reference TRBV28 and TRBJ1-1, is as follows: DVKVTQSSRYLVKRTGEKVFLECVQDMDHENMFWYRQDPGLGLRLIYFSYDVKMKEKGDIPEGYSVSREKKERFSLILESASTNQTSMYLCASSRGLWEAFFGQGTRLTVV.

The genes are TRBV9 and TRBJ2-1; D uncertain. V was shortened by 0 bases and J by 0 bases, with 7 bases between the two germline ends. CDR3 size: 15 residues. The germline V gene has CDR1 SGDLS and CDR2 YYNGEE. The CDR3 sequence: CASSVASLSYNEQFF. The CDR3 DNA sequence: TGTGCCAGCAGCGTAGCCAGTCTCTCCTACAATGAGCAGTTCTTC.

The chain couples TRBV9 to TRBJ1-2; 10 bases line up with TRBD1. The CDR3 contains 14 residues. Germline CDR1 and CDR2: SGDLS and YYNGEE. Unmatched junction bases numbered 7, after V lost 7 bases and J lost 4 bases. The CDR3 nucleotides are TGTGCCAGCCTGGGACAGGGGTCGGGCTATGGCTACACCTTC. Amino acid sequence: CASLGQGSGYGYTF.

This chain connects TRBV6-1 to TRBJ1-2; D possibly corresponds to TRBD1 (6 bases). Germline loops: CDR1 MNHNS, CDR2 SASEGT. V was cut by 2 bases and J by 7 bases, with 17 bases left in between. The CDR3 extends over 15 amino acids. The CDR3 sequence is CASSEPQTGNRGYTF. Written as DNA, the CDR3 is TGTGCCAGCAGTGAACCCCAGACAGGTAACCGTGGCTACACCTTC.

J is TRBJ2-3 and V is TRBV7-9, with TRBD2 identical over 9 bases. In germline, CDR1 is SEHNR, CDR2 FQNEAQ (reference sequence). Trimming took 4 bases from V and 3 from J; bases not matched to a gene: 8. There are 16 residues in the CDR3. The CDR3 nucleotides read TGTGCCAGCAGCTACTGGGGCGGGAGGGTAACAGATACGCAGTATTTT. Translated: CASSYWGGRVTDTQYF. Based on the CDR3 plus reference TRBV7-9 and TRBJ2-3, the full variable domain is DTGVSQNPRHKITKRGQNVTFRCDPISEHNRLYWYRQTLGQGPEFLTYFQNEAQLEKSRLLSDRFSAERPKGSFSTLEIQRTEQGDSAMYLCASSYWGGRVTDTQYFGPGTRLTVL.

The V gene is TRBV11-3, the J gene TRBJ1-2; no firm D call. The V end was cut by 5 bases, the J end by 4 bases, with 11 bases between. Germline V lookup: CDR1 SGHNT, CDR2 YENEEA. The CDR3 is made up of 13 amino acids. The CDR3 bases are TGTGCCAGCAGCCCCAGTAACATCTATGGCTACACCTTC. It encodes CASSPSNIYGYTF.

DNA of the CDR3: TGTGCCAGCAGTGAAGGCTTCTCGGACAGGGGAGGCCAGCCCCAGCATTTT. Protein sequence: CASSEGFSDRGGQPQHF. The genes are TRBV6-1 and TRBJ1-5; 9 bases are a match to TRBD1. In germline, CDR1 is MNHNS, CDR2 SASEGT. This CDR3 region has 17 residues. Unmatched junction bases numbered 11, after V lost 1 base and J lost 7 bases.

The chain employs TRBV5-6 and TRBJ2-3, with D unresolved. Between the trimmed V and J ends, which lost 3 bases and 4 bases, there was a span of 9 bases. The CDR3 sequence is 13 residues long. Germline V CDR1 and CDR2: SGHDT, YYEEEE. The CDR3 reads CASSSLIPDTQYF. In nucleotides, the CDR3 is TGTGCCAGCAGCTCCCTTATCCCAGATACGCAGTATTTT.

This chain connects TRBV10-3 to TRBJ1-1, with no clear D. Germline V gene sequence: CDR1 ENHRY, CDR2 SYGVKD. The CDR3 covers 15 residues. Trimming cost V 0 bases and J 1 base, with 9 bases left between them. CDR3: CAISESAGRNTEAFF. In nucleotides, the CDR3 is TGTGCCATCAGTGAGTCAGCAGGAAGGAACACTGAAGCTTTCTTT.

The genes are TRBV25-1 and TRBJ1-1; D gene uncertain. From germline, CDR1 is MGHDK and CDR2 SYGVNS. The CDR3 contains 14 residues. Trimming left V 4 bases short and J 3 bases short, with 12 bases between. The CDR3 loop reads CASSVPGSHTEAFF. The DNA of the CDR3 is TGTGCCAGCAGTGTACCGGGAAGTCACACTGAAGCTTTCTTT.

This chain uses TRBV19 with TRBJ2-7; D is undetermined. CDR3 length: 12 amino acids. Trimming shortened V by 3 bases and J by 4 bases, and 7 bases separated the two germline ends. From germline, CDR1 is LNHDA and CDR2 SQIVND (reference sequence). CDR3 sequence: CASSIVGYEQYF. The CDR3 nucleotides are TGTGCCAGTAGTATCGTCGGTTACGAGCAGTACTTC.

The chain links TRBV5-1 to TRBJ1-1; D might be TRBD1 (5 bases). Germline lookup yields CDR1 SGHRS and CDR2 YFSETQ. This CDR3 has 13 residues. Trimming took off 4 bases at V and 7 bases at J, with 14 bases between the two ends. The CDR3 here is CASSPGLPLEAFF. In DNA, the CDR3 is TGCGCCAGCAGCCCGGGACTCCCTCTTGAAGCTTTCTTT. Variable domain in full (rest from reference TRBV5-1 and TRBJ1-1): KAGVTQTPRYLIKTRGQQVTLSCSPISGHRSVSWYQQTPGQGLQFLFEYFSETQRNKGNFPGRFSGRQFSNSRSEMNVSTLELGDSALYLCASSPGLPLEAFFGQGTRLTVV.

This sequence joins TRBV29-1 and TRBJ2-1, with a weak D call TRBD1 (7 bases). CDR3 length: 13 amino acids. V shed 4 bases and J shed 8 bases, with 15 bases lying between them. Germline CDR1 SQVTM, CDR2 ANQGSEA. The CDR3 DNA reads TGCAGCGTTGTGGGTGGCAGGGGGGATGAGCAGTTCTTC. Protein: CSVVGGRGDEQFF.

Only one count was recorded for this clone. V usage is TRBV6-5 and J usage is TRBJ2-3; the D gene is possibly TRBD2 (6 bases). CDR1 and CDR2 from the germline V gene are MNHEY and SVGAGI. This CDR3 has 13 residues. The V end lost 6 bases, the J end lost 5 bases, and 12 bases lay between the germline ends. For the CDR3, the DNA is TGTGCCAGCAGGAAGCGGGCGGAAGATACGCAGTATTTT. This encodes CASRKRAEDTQYF.